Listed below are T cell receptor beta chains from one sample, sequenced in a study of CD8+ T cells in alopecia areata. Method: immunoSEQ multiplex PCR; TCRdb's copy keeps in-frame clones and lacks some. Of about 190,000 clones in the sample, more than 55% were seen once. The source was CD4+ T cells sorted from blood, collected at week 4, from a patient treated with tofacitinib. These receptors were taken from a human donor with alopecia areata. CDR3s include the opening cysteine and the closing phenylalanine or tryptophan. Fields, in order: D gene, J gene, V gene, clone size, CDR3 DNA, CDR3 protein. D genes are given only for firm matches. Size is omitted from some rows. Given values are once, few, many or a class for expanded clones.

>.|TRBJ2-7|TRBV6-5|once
TGTGCCAGCAGTCCGTTCGCCCAGCGGCAGTACTTC
CASSPFAQRQYF
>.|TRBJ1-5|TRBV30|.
TGTGCCTGGAGTGCTCGGGAGACCCCCCAGCCCCAGCATTTT
CAWSARETPQPQHF
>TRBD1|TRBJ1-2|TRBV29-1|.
TGCAGCGTTACTGACCGAGGACCGGGACAGGGTCTCTATGGCTACACCTTC
CSVTDRGPGQGLYGYTF
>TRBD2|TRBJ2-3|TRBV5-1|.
TGCGCCAGCAGTTCGGGACTAGCGGGACCATCTGCAGATACGCAGTATTTT
CASSSGLAGPSADTQYF
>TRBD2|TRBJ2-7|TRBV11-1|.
TGTGCCAGCAGCCTGCTAGCGGTTAAATCCTACGAGCAGTACTTC
CASSLLAVKSYEQYF
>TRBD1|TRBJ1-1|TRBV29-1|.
TGCAGCGTACGACAGGGATCGGGGACTGAAGCTTTCTTT
CSVRQGSGTEAFF
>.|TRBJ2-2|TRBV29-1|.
TGCAGCGTGACACTTTACGTGGTCGGGGAGCTGTTTTTT
CSVTLYVVGELFF
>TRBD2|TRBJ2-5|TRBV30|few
TGTGCCTGGAGTCCCAACCTGGAGCGGGAGGGCCGATATCGAGAGACCCAGTACTTC
CAWSPNLEREGRYRETQYF
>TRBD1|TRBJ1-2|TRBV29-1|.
TGCAGCGTGTCTACCGGGACAGACTATGGCTACACCTTC
CSVSTGTDYGYTF
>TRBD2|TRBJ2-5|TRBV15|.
TGTGCCACCCAGCCGGCTAGCGGGATTAAGACCCAGTACTTC
CATQPASGIKTQYF
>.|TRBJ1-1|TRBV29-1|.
TGCAGCGCAACTTGGGGGAACACTGAAGCTTTCTTT
CSATWGNTEAFF
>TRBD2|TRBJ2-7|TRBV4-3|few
TGCGCCAGCAGCCAAGGTCAGGAACTAGCGGGAGAATCCTACGAGCAGTACTTC
CASSQGQELAGESYEQYF
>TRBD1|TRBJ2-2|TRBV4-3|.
TGCGCCAGCAGCCAAGGGGACAGGGGAACCGGGGAGCTGTTTTTT
CASSQGDRGTGELFF
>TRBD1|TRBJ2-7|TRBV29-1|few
TGCAGCGTTGGGGACAGGGCGTCCTACGAGCAGTACTTC
CSVGDRASYEQYF
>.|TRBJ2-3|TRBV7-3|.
TGTGCCAGCAGCTTAGCGGTCACAGATACGCAGTATTTT
CASSLAVTDTQYF
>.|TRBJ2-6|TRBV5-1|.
TGCGCCAGCAGCTTGGCGGCATCCGGGGCCAACGTCCTGACTTTC
CASSLAASGANVLTF
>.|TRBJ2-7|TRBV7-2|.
TGTGCCAGCAGCTTGACGGCTTCCTACGAGCAGTACTTC
CASSLTASYEQYF
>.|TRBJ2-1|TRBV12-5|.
TGTGCTAGTGGTTCAGCACGAATCACAACCTACAATGAGCAGTTCTTC
CASGSARITTYNEQFF
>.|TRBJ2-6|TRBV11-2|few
TGTGCCAGCAGGGTCTCTGGGGCCAACGTCCTGACTTTC
CASRVSGANVLTF
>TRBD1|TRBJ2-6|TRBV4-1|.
TGCGCCAGCAGCCAAGGGAGGACAGGGCGATCTGGGGCCAACGTCCTGACTTTC
CASSQGRTGRSGANVLTF
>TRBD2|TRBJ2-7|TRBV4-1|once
TGCGCCAGCAGCCAGCAAGCGGGGCCCTACGAGCAGTACTTC
CASSQQAGPYEQYF
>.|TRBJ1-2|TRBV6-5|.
TGTGCCAGCAGTTCCTCGGACGGGCACGGCTACACCTTC
CASSSSDGHGYTF
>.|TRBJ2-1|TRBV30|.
TGTGCCTGGAGTCCCCGGACGGATTACTACAATGAGCAGTTCTTC
CAWSPRTDYYNEQFF
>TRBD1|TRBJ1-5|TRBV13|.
TGTGCCAGCAGCCTAAGACAGGGAGTTCCTCAGCCCCAGCATTTT
CASSLRQGVPQPQHF
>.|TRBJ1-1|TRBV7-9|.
TGTGCCAGCAGCTTAAGGGCAGGGCAAGAAAACACTGAAGCTTTCTTT
CASSLRAGQENTEAFF
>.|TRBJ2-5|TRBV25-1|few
TGTGCCAGCAGTGAATGGGGGGAAAAAGAGACCCAGTACTTC
CASSEWGEKETQYF
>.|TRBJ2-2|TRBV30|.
TGTGCCTGGCAGGACCGTCAGTACACCGGGGAGCTGTTTTTT
CAWQDRQYTGELFF
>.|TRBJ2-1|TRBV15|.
TGTGCCACCAGCAGAGGAGGGAGTCGGGGCAATGAGCAGTTCTTC
CATSRGGSRGNEQFF
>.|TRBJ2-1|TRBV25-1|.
TGTGCCAGCAGTGAAGACTACGGGTACAATGAGCAGTTCTTC
CASSEDYGYNEQFF
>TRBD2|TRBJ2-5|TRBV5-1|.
TGCGCCAGCAGCTTGTCCATTAGCGGGAGCCAAGAGACCCAGTACTTC
CASSLSISGSQETQYF
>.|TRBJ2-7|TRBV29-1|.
TGCAGCGTGGTCAGACACGACACCTACGAGCAGTACTTC
CSVVRHDTYEQYF
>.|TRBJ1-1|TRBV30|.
TGTGCCCGATGGGGAGGAACTGAAGCTTTCTTT
CARWGGTEAFF
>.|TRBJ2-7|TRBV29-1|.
TGCAGCGTTGAAGGGAGCGGCCTCTCCTACGAGCAGTACTTC
CSVEGSGLSYEQYF
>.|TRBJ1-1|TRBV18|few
TGTGCCAGCTCACCAAACCCAGGAGGGCGGAACACTGAAGCTTTCTTT
CASSPNPGGRNTEAFF
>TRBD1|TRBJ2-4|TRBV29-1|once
TGCAGTGGTGGGACAGGGGGAAACATTCAGTACTTC
CSGGTGGNIQYF
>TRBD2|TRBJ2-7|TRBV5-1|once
TGCGCCAGCAGCTACTCCGGGACTAGCGGGACCTACGAGCAGTACTTC
CASSYSGTSGTYEQYF
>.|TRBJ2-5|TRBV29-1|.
TGCAGCTCGAGCGGAGAGACCCAGTACTTC
CSSSGETQYF
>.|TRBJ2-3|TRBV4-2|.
TGTGCCAGCAGCCAAGATCGGCGAACCACAGATACGCAGTATTTT
CASSQDRRTTDTQYF
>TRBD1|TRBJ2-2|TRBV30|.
TGTGCCTTCAACAGGGGGACCGGGGAGCTGTTTTTT
CAFNRGTGELFF
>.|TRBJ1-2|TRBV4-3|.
TGCGCCAGCAGCCAAGATCTGGAAGGGCACTATGGCTACACCTTC
CASSQDLEGHYGYTF
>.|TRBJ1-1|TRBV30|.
TGTGCCTGGCAGCGGGTTATGAACACTGAAGCTTTCTTT
CAWQRVMNTEAFF
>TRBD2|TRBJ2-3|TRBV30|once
TGTGCCTGGAGCCACGGGACTAGCGGGAGGGCCCACGATACGCAGTATTTT
CAWSHGTSGRAHDTQYF
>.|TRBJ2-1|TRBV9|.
TGTGCCAGCAGCGTAAGTGTGGAGTCCTACAATGAGCAGTTCTTC
CASSVSVESYNEQFF
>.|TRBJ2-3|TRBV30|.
TGTGCCTGGAGTTCGTCTAGCAGCCCCACAGATACGCAGTATTTT
CAWSSSSSPTDTQYF
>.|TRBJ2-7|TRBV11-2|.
TGTGCCAGCAGCCTTAACCGGGACGAAGGGGAGCAGTACTTC
CASSLNRDEGEQYF
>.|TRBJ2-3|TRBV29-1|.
TGCAGCGTCCATCAGTCCACAGATACGCAGTATTTT
CSVHQSTDTQYF
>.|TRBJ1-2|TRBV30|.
TGTGCCGATCTTACTAACTATGGCTACACCTTC
CADLTNYGYTF
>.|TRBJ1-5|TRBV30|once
TGTGCCTGGAGAGGGACGGCCGAGGGGCCCCAGCATTTT
CAWRGTAEGPQHF
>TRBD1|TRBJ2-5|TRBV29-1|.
TGCAGCGGAGCCGGGACAGGGGGCGCAGAGACCCAGTACTTC
CSGAGTGGAETQYF
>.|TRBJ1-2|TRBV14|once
TGTGCCAGCAGCCATCGACCGATTTTACGCTATGGCTACACCTTC
CASSHRPILRYGYTF
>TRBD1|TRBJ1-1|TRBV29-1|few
TGCAGCGCTCGACAGGGAGCCACTGAAGCTTTCTTT
CSARQGATEAFF
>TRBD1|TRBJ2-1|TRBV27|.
TGTGCCAGCAGCCGCCAGGCGGGGACAGGGTACAATGAGCAGTTCTTC
CASSRQAGTGYNEQFF
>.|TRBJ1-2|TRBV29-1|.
TGCAGCGTTTTCCTACCGACCGAGGATGGCTACACCTTC
CSVFLPTEDGYTF